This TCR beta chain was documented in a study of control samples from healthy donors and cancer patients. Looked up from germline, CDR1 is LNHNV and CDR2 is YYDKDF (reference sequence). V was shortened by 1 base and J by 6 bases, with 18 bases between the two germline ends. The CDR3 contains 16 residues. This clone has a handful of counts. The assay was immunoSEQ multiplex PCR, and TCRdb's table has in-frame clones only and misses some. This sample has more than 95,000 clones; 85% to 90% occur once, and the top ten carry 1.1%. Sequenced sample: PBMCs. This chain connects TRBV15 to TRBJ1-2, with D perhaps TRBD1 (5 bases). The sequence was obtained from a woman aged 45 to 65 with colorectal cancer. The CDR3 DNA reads TGTGCCACCAGCAGAGTCTCAGGGACGGGCGTTCATGGCTACACCTTC. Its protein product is CATSRVSGTGVHGYTF.